The present TCR beta chain was sequenced within a study of cytomegalovirus exposure and HLA in healthy donors (dated by TCRdb to the late 2010s). In the study overall: In an earlier analysis of 587 of the donors, 250 to 350 Gb of sequence data and roughly 100 million unique TCR beta sequences from about 179 million T cells were reported. Roughly 300 gigabases of sequencing data and tens of millions of unique TCR sequences were included in an early release covering under 650 HLA-typed donors. Of the 398 genotyped donors, approximately 83% fell in the genetic ancestry cluster associated with self-reported Caucasian donors. The study aimed to test whether signatures of past pathogen exposure could be identified by cataloging public T cell receptors. The T cell repertoires of some 670 subjects were profiled by immunosequencing and related to cytomegalovirus serostatus. A separate validation cohort of more than 100 different subjects was used in addition to the roughly 670-subject first cohort. High-throughput TCR immunosequencing, statistical association of individual TCRs with disease status, and machine learning were combined to predict cytomegalovirus infection status. A later analysis re-analyzed previously published TCR beta repertoires from hundreds of donors and added high-resolution HLA genotyping to study TCR occurrence patterns. Rather than using new phenotypic data, the later analysis identified candidate immune exposures from TCR beta sequences and from how often those sequences occurred across donors. An earlier analysis of around 580 of the donors used high-throughput TCR beta sequencing to judge whether each TCR beta V gene segment behaved as functional or pseudogenic. Alongside the repertoire data, information on donor age, sex, ethnicity and CMV serostatus was compiled. Genome-wide SNP genotypes for about 60% of the roughly 670 donors were used in a later genetic analysis, which treated that subset as a discovery cohort. All discovery cohort repertoires had been generated using a single sequencing platform. HLA typing covered class I and class II loci at four-digit resolution. The number of donors typed differed by locus, with about 629-630 for A, B, C, DRB1 and DQB1, around 500 for DQA1, 600 to 610 for DPA1, and roughly 450 for DPB1. About five DR-DQ haplotypes were handled as single units for association and clustering, since linkage in the cohort was strong. On average, roughly 250,000 unique TCR beta nucleotide sequences were sequenced per donor among 398 genotyped donors of the cohort, with roughly 18% of those sequences being non-productive.

The cohort was made up of about 670 healthy bone marrow donors. Cohort members were all nominally healthy when sampled, although unrecorded immune exposures were likely present. The donor was CMV seronegative and belonged to the group of 352 seronegative cohort members. Every donor gave a peripheral blood sample, and the peripheral blood mononuclear cells from that sample were used for TCR beta sequencing. The Qiagen DNeasy Blood Extraction Kit was used to extract genomic DNA from the blood cell samples. From the germline V gene (reference sequence), CDR1 is GTSNPN and CDR2 is SVGIG. The cysteine opens and the phenylalanine closes a CDR3 of 15 amino acids. Just the 45-base CDR3 DNA is kept, in frame starting at base 1. V is pruned by 0 bases and J by 3 bases, leaving 4 bases of the junction without a gene match. General study outcomes and caveats: In vitro tests confirmed that three of the cytomegalovirus-associated TCR beta chains recognize cytomegalovirus antigens. The sequencing pipeline was judged likely to have produced a cluster of highly shared sequence variants as a technical artifact. Cytomegalovirus status was reported to be diagnosed by the classifier with high specificity and sensitivity in both the original and validation cohorts. A later analysis found that most CMV-associated TCR beta chains appeared HLA-restricted, with HLA associations seemingly driven largely by CMV exposure. This cohort had only TCR beta chains sequenced, and the lack of alpha or paired-chain data limited which features could be detected. Compared with the approximately 670-donor mean, donors in an Asian-associated ancestry cluster had fewer N-insertions in productive TCRs, according to a later genetic analysis. Because HLA typing was missing for some donors at each locus, association tests included only the typed subset. Across donors, most TCR sequences were observed very rarely, whereas some public TCRs were present in many individuals. An earlier analysis of some 560 of the donors showed that most TCR beta V segments appeared in productive rearrangements either about 87% or about 30% of the time, which broadly matched IMGT annotations. The authors suggested that the approach could potentially be generalized to other disease states and immunological phenotypes. Because counts were too low, seventeen rarely observed V segments, including chromosome 9 orphons, were excluded from the earlier analysis of a few hundred of the donors. In a later genetic analysis, a missense DCLRE1C variant was associated with V-gene and J-gene trimming of TCR beta chains, and the association was replicated in an independent cohort. In a later analysis, several top co-occurrence clusters were reported to appear linked to parvovirus B19, influenza, CMV and Epstein-Barr virus. In a later analysis, HLA-associated TCR beta chains were found to be more clonally expanded and to have lower generation probabilities than equally common non-associated chains. The study listed around 160 TCR beta chains as associated with cytomegalovirus. Some IMGT-functional V segments, including TRBV6-2 and TRBV6-3, could not be told apart with the 87-base-pair reads, so those segments were excluded. A later analysis found that TCR association rates varied across HLA loci, with DRB1 alleles showing the most associated TCRs and HLA-C alleles the fewest. A further reported finding was that TCR beta sequences accurately predicted the HLA-A and HLA-B alleles for most subjects in the first cohort. Assigning TCR associations to individual alleles was difficult when HLA alleles, especially DR and DQ, strongly co-occurred. Specific HLA alleles were associated with 15,000 to 20,000 TCR beta sequences at a false discovery rate of 0.05 in a later analysis. Correlated functional status among segregating V segments might reflect linkage disequilibrium, but an unknown experimental factor could not be ruled out. Sequencing depth was assumed to be roughly uniform across donors in the presence/absence analyses, though that assumption may not hold. The only immune exposure information available for the cohort was CMV serostatus.

This clone has only a few counts. Which antigen it targets is not known. No base qualities exist here, and no much larger clone lies one base off it. Library preparation employed the immunoSEQ multiplex PCR assay. The multiplex PCR relied on a mix of 60 forward primers for TCR Vbeta segments and 13 reverse primers for TCR Jbeta segments. Amplification of the CDR3 region of rearranged TCR beta genes was performed with a multiplex PCR assay on genomic DNA. Amplified TCR beta libraries were sequenced as 87-base-pair reads on the Illumina HiSeq System. The authors' analysis ran thus. In a later analysis, tens of millions of unique TCR beta chains were counted across the roughly 610 repertoires, and about 10 million of these chains were shared by at least two donors. Raw reads were error-corrected and collapsed into unique sequences by a nearest-neighbor algorithm in which closely related sequences were merged to remove PCR and sequencing errors. V, D and J gene segments were assigned by aligning CDR3 sequences to IMGT reference sequences. For a sequence to be retained, at least a six-nucleotide match to both a V gene segment and a J gene segment was required. Rearrangements were classified as productive when the CDR3 lacked stop codons and remained in frame with V and J, and all other rearrangements were classified as non-productive. Following IMGT convention, CDR3 was defined as the stretch from the second conserved V-encoded cysteine to the conserved J-encoded phenylalanine. In an earlier analysis of more than 550 of the donors, sequences lacking an unambiguous match to a single V gene segment were excluded. In an earlier analysis of 587 of the donors, a V segment was called functional when productive rearrangements were above 56.7%, and segregating when the standard deviation between donors exceeded 5%. A statistical classification framework was developed to diagnose cytomegalovirus status using the catalog of TCR beta chain sequences. A later analysis assigned V and J genes by comparing TCR nucleotide sequences with IMGT/GENE-DB human TR gene sequences. The TCRdist pipeline was used in a later analysis to assign CDR3 sequences and most-parsimonious VDJ recombination scenarios. In a later analysis, every TCR beta chain was defined by the combination of its CDR3 amino acid sequence and its V-gene family, and reads without a unique V-gene family were dropped. As a way to deal with suspected cross-contamination and a sequencing artifact, a later analysis dropped 640 or so nucleotide sequences that were highly shared and had low generation probability. In a later analysis, a clonal expansion index was calculated for each public chain from normalized within-repertoire ranks of inferred template counts. In a later analysis, generation probabilities were computed with a VDJ recombination model fitted to out-of-frame rearrangements, and the resulting probabilities were checked against IGoR. In a later analysis, hypergeometric tests were used to score TCR-TCR, TCR-HLA and TCR-CMV co-occurrence, with a repertoire-size bias correction applied to TCR pairs. To estimate false discovery rates, a later analysis permuted the HLA or CMV assignments 20 times. In a later analysis, co-occurring TCRs were grouped with DBSCAN, and TCRdist sequence similarity was added when clustering was performed within HLA-allele-positive subsets. Co-occurrence clustering excluded repertoires with fewer than 30,000 or more than 120,000 public chains, plus five with anomalous nucleotide sharing. The source is immuneACCESS, and TCRdb retained only in-frame sequences with V and J called. Part of the clones is not carried over; for the studies checked, unresolved V genes explain less than half of this, and the remainder is unexplained. The D gene and trimming were derived from the DNA, and the V and J assignments and clone size from that table. The sample table shows some 150,000 clones, and around 77% are seen once. The leading ten clones occupy over 1.1% of the sample.

The chain couples TRBV30 to TRBJ2-7, with TRBD2 identical over 11 junction bases. The sample consisted of PBMCs. The sequence derives from a man aged 55-75 years in good health and CMV-seronegative. The nucleotide sequence is given as TGTGCCTGGAGTGTACGGCTAGCGGGAGGCTACGAGCAGTACTTC. This yields the protein CAWSVRLAGGYEQYF.